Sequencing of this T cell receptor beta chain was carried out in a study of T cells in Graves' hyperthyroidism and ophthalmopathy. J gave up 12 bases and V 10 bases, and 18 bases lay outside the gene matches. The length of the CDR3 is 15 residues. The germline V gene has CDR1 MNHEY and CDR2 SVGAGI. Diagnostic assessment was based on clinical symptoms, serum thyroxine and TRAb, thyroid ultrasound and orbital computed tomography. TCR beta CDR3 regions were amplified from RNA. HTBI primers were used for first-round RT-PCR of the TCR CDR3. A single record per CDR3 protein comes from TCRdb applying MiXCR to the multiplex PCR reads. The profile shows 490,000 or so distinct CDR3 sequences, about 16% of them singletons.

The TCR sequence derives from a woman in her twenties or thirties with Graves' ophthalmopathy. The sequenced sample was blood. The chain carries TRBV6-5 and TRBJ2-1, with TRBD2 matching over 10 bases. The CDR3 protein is CATQLLGLATDGQFF. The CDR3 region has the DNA TGTGCCACCCAGTTACTGGGACTAGCGACCGATGGGCAGTTCTTC.